Listed below are T cell receptor beta chains from one sample, sequenced in a study of tumor and adjacent non-tumor tissue in lung cancer. From the multiplex PCR reads, TCRdb called clonotypes with MiXCR, one entry per CDR3 protein. Here the sample spans about 76,000 distinct CDR3 sequences, around 65% being singletons. Input material: lung tumor tissue. The receptors derive from a woman in her seventies with non-small cell lung cancer. Both conserved end residues are part of each CDR3. The D gene is left open where the match is weak. Only some rows state a clone size, as once, few, many or a class for expanded clones.

j_call clone_size d_call v_call cdr3_nt cdr3_aa
TRBJ2-1 . . TRBV29-1 TGCAGCGTCGAATTTAGCAGGGCCTACAATGAGCAGTTCTTC CSVEFSRAYNEQFF
TRBJ2-2 . . TRBV9 TGTGCCAGCAGCTTCTCCTTGACGGGCGGGGAGCTGTTTTTT CASSFSLTGGELFF
TRBJ2-3 many TRBD1 TRBV20-1 TGCGGTGCTGAACAGGGGGTATCTGATAGAGATACGCAGTATTTT CGAEQGVSDRDTQYF
TRBJ2-7 . . TRBV28 TGTGCCAGCAGTTTAATGGATCTTATGTACGAGCAGTACTTC CASSLMDLMYEQYF
TRBJ2-5 . TRBD1 TRBV12-3/TRBV12-4 TGTACCAGTAGAACAGGGGATTTAGAGACCCAGTACTTC CTSRTGDLETQYF
TRBJ2-1 once . TRBV29-1 TGCAGCGTTCAAGGGACTGGCGAAGACTCCTACATTGAGCAGTTCTTC CSVQGTGEDSYIEQFF
TRBJ2-5 . . TRBV28 TGTGCCAGCAGTGGTTTTCGTAGGTCGGGGGAGACCCAGTACTTC CASSGFRRSGETQYF
TRBJ2-7 many TRBD1 TRBV28 TGTGCCAGCCGAGCCGGGACAGGGCTCTACGAGCAGTACTTC CASRAGTGLYEQYF
TRBJ2-5 many TRBD2 TRBV12-3/TRBV12-4 TGTGCCAGCAGTTTGACTAGCGGGAGACAACAGGAGACCCAGTACTTC CASSLTSGRQQETQYF
TRBJ2-7 . . TRBV6-5 TGTGCCAGCAGTACACCCCCTTACGAGCAGTACTTC CASSTPPYEQYF
TRBJ2-5 . . TRBV5-1 TGCGCCAGCAGCTTCGGGACCGCCCGAGATGAGACTCAGTGCTTC CASSFGTARDETQCF
TRBJ2-2 many . TRBV29-1 TGCAGCGCTCAAGAAGACAGTCTTTCTGCCGGGGAGCTGTTTTTT CSAQEDSLSAGELFF
TRBJ2-1 . TRBD2 TRBV6-1 TGTGTCAACAGTAATAGCGGGAGTGGTTATGAGCAGTTCTTC CVNSNSGSGYEQFF
TRBJ1-1 . . TRBV6-1 TGTGCCAGCAGTGAGAGCCCGGGGGCGCGTTGGGCTTTCTTT CASSESPGARWAFF
TRBJ1-6 . TRBD1 TRBV6-6 TGTGTCAGCAGTTACGGACAGGGCTCTCGGACACCCCTCCACTTT CVSSYGQGSRTPLHF
TRBJ2-3 . . TRBV5-5 TGTGCCAACAGCGTGGGCCGGTCCACAGAAACGCAGTATTTT CANSVGRSTETQYF
TRBJ2-1 . . TRBV29-1 TGCAGCGTAAAACGGCAAGGCATAAATGAGCAATCCTTC CSVKRQGINEQSF
TRBJ2-1 . . TRBV6-1 TGTGCCAGCAGTCTCGACAGGAGCAGTTACATTGAGCAGTCCTTC CASSLDRSSYIEQSF
TRBJ1-2 . . TRBV29-1 . CSVGPGTGNGYIF
TRBJ2-7 large . TRBV6-2/TRBV6-3 TGTGCCAGCAGTTACCCAGCCTACGAGCAGTACTTC CASSYPAYEQYF
TRBJ2-2 . TRBD1 TRBV6-2/TRBV6-3 TGTGCCAGCAGTGACACAGGGGGTCAGGACGGGGAGTTGGTTTTT CASSDTGGQDGELVF
TRBJ1-1 . . TRBV7-2 TGTGCCAGCAGCTTAGTTGCTAACATGAACACTGAAGCTTTCTTT CASSLVANMNTEAFF
TRBJ2-7 . TRBD2 TRBV6-5 TGTGCCAGCTCCGATCAGGCCACTGAGATTAGCGGGAGATCGTACTTC CASSDQATEISGRSYF
TRBJ2-5 many TRBD2 TRBV20-1 TGCAGTGCTGTGGGTCAGCGGGACTACCAAGAGACCCAGTACTTC CSAVGQRDYQETQYF
TRBJ2-3 . . TRBV12-3/TRBV12-4 TGTGCCAGCAGGACTATCGGGAGTATAGATACGCAGTATTTT CASRTIGSIDTQYF
TRBJ2-7 . . TRBV28 TGTGCCTTCTACGGGCAGTACTTC CAFYGQYF
TRBJ2-3 . . TRBV29-1 TGCAGAGTTGGAGGGGACTTCCTTCGAATCACAGATACGCAGTATTTC CRVGGDFLRITDTQYF
TRBJ2-7 . TRBD1 TRBV29-1 TGCATCGTTCATGCAGGGGGTCTCGAGCAGTACTTC CIVHAGGLEQYF
TRBJ1-3 . . TRBV4-1 TGTTCCAGCAGCCAAGAGGCCTCAGGGGCCTCTGGAAACACCATATATTTT CSSSQEASGASGNTIYF
TRBJ2-4 many . TRBV28 TGTGCCAGCAGGAACAGTGGCAAAAACATTCAGTACTTC CASRNSGKNIQYF
TRBJ1-3 . . TRBV11-3 TGTGCCTGCAGCCAAGGACATGGTACCACAAATATCTCTAGAAACACCATATATTTT CACSQGHGTTNISRNTIYF
TRBJ2-7 many . TRBV20-1 TGCAGTGCGACCGGGACACAAAGCTCCTACGAGCAGTACTTC CSATGTQSSYEQYF
TRBJ2-1 . TRBD2 TRBV29-1 TGTAGCGTTGGAAGGGGTGGGACTAGCGATAGGTTCTTC CSVGRGGTSDRFF
TRBJ2-4 . . TRBV6-2/TRBV6-3 TGTGCCAGCAGTTACGCTAGCAGGGCGGTGATAACCAAAAACATTCAGTACTTC CASSYASRAVITKNIQYF
TRBJ2-7 many . TRBV28 TGTGCCAGCAGTAATAACTACGAGCAGTACTTC CASSNNYEQYF
TRBJ2-3 . . TRBV28 TGTGCCAGCAATTCCAGTTACACAGATACGCAGTATTTT CASNSSYTDTQYF
TRBJ2-7 many TRBD1 TRBV5-1 TGCGCCAGCAGCTTCCGGGACAGGGGTTACGAGCAGTACTTC CASSFRDRGYEQYF
TRBJ1-5 . TRBD1 TRBV6-6 TGTGTCAGCAGGAATACAGGGGTGGGCAATCAGCCCCAGCATTTT CVSRNTGVGNQPQHF
TRBJ1-1 . . TRBV29-1 TGCAGCGTTGGTCCTGGGCAGGGAGACACTGAAGCTTCCTTT CSVGPGQGDTEASF
TRBJ2-7 few . TRBV18 TGTGCCAGCTCACCACCGGCTAGCGCCTACGAGCAGTACTTC CASSPPASAYEQYF
TRBJ2-7 . . TRBV5-6 TGTGTCATCAGCTTGTGGGCCATGAGCTCCTACGAGCAGTACTTC CVISLWAMSSYEQYF
TRBJ2-5 . . TRBV20-1 TGTAGTGCTAGAGTGGGCTGGGGCGGAGAGACCCAGCACTTC CSARVGWGGETQHF
TRBJ2-7 . . TRBV12-3/TRBV12-4 TGTGCCAGCAGCCGGGGGCTAGCGAGAGACTACGAGCAATACTTC CASSRGLARDYEQYF
TRBJ2-5 . . TRBV29-1 TGCAGCGTTGTGGTGACACAACTTCAAGGGATCCAGTACTTC CSVVVTQLQGIQYF
TRBJ2-1 . . TRBV6-1 TGTGCCAGCAGTGAATCCGGGGCATTCGATGAGCAGTTCTTC CASSESGAFDEQFF
TRBJ2-2 . . TRBV29-1 TGCAGCGTTGAAAGGGGGACCGCTAGAGCCGGGGAGCTGCTTTTT CSVERGTARAGELLF
TRBJ2-1 few . TRBV7-9 TGTGCCAGCAGCTTGAGCGGAAATGAGCAGTTCTTC CASSLSGNEQFF
TRBJ1-5 once TRBD1 TRBV6-5 TGTGCCAGCAGTCACCCAGGAGGACAGGGACAGCCCCAGCATTTT CASSHPGGQGQPQHF
TRBJ2-5 . TRBD1 TRBV6-1 TGTGCAGGTTACCCCGGGACAGGGGTGGAGACCCAGTACTTC CAGYPGTGVETQYF
TRBJ1-5 . . TRBV6-5 TGTGCCAGCAGTAATACAGGGCGCTATCAGCCCCAGCATTTT CASSNTGRYQPQHF
TRBJ2-1 once . TRBV29-1 TGCAGCGCCCAACCACTCAGGGTTGACGAGCAGTTATTC CSAQPLRVDEQLF
TRBJ2-7 . TRBD2 TRBV6-5 TGTGCCTTCAGTTGGCGGGAGTCCTACGAGCAGTACTTC CAFSWRESYEQYF
TRBJ2-5 . . TRBV6-5 TGTGCCAGCAGTCCTTCCTGGGGGATCCAAGAGACCCTGTACTTC CASSPSWGIQETLYF
TRBJ1-3 . . TRBV11-2 TGTGCCAGCAGCTTAAACGGAGACTCTAGAAACACCATACATTTT CASSLNGDSRNTIHF
TRBJ2-5 . . TRBV10-3 TGTGTCATCAGTGAGTCGGTAGGTATGGTACCACAAGAGACCCAGTACTTC CVISESVGMVPQETQYF
TRBJ2-1 . TRBD2 TRBV6-2/TRBV6-3 TGTGCTAGCTGTCGTCTAGCGGGAGTCAATGAGCAGCTCTTC CASCRLAGVNEQLF